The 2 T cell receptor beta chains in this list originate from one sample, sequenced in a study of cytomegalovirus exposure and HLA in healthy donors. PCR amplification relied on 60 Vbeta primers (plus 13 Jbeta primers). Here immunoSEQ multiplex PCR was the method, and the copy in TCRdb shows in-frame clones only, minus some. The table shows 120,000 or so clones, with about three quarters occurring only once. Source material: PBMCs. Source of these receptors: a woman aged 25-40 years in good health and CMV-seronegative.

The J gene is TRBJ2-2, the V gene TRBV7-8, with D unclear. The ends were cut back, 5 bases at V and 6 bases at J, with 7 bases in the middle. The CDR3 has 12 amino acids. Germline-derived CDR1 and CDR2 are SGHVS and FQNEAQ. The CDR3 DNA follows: TGTGCCAGCAGCCCTCGTCCCGGGGAGCTGTTTTTT. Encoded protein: CASSPRPGELFF.

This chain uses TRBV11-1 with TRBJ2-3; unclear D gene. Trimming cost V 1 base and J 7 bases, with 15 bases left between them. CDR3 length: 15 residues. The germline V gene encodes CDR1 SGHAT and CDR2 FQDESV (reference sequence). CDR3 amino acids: CASSLESSPLNTQYF. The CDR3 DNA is TGTGCCAGCAGCTTAGAGTCGAGCCCACTCAATACGCAGTATTTT.